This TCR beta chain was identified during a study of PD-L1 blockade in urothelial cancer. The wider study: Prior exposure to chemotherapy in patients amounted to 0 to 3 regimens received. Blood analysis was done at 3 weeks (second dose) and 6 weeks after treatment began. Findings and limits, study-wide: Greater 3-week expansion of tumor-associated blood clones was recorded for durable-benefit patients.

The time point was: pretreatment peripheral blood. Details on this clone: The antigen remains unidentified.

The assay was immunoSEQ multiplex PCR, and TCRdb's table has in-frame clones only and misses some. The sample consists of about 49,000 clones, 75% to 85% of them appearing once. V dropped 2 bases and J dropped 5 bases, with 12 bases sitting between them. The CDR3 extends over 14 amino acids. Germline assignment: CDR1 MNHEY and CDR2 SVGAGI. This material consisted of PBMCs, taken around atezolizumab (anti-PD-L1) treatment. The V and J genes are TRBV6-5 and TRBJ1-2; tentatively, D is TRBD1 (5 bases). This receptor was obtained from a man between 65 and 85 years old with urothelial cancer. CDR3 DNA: TGTGCCAGCAGTTACCGGGCAGGGAATTATGGCTACACCTTC. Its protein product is CASSYRAGNYGYTF.